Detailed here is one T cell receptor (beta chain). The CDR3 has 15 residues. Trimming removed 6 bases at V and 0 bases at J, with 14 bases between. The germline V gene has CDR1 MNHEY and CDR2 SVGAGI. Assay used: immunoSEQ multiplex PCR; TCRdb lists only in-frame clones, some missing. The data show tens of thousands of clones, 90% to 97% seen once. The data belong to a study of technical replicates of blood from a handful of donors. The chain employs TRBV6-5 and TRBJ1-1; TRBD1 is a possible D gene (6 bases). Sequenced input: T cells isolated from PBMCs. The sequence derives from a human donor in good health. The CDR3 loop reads CASSFSTGLNTEAFF. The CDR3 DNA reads TGTGCCAGCAGCTTCTCGACAGGATTGAACACTGAAGCTTTCTTT.